A selection of T cell receptor beta chains follows, all from one sample in a study of blood T cell repertoires in COVID-19. TCRdb keeps only in-frame clones here, not all; method: immunoSEQ multiplex PCR. Among 110,000 to 150,000 clones, approximately 73% were seen once, and the ten largest hold around 4.4%. Sequencing was carried out using peripheral blood. The receptors were gathered from a man in his 60s with acute or convalescent COVID-19. Both conserved end residues are part of each CDR3. The order of the fields is J gene, D gene, clone size, V gene, CDR3 DNA, CDR3 protein. D genes are given only for firm matches. Rows give clone size only sometimes, using once, few, many, or a class for an expanded clone.

j_gene: TRBJ1-2
d_gene: NA
abundance: NA
v_gene: TRBV5-6
CDR3nt: TGTGCCAGCAGCTTGGTGGAGGACAACTATGGCTACACCTTC
CDR3aa: CASSLVEDNYGYTF

j_gene: TRBJ2-1
d_gene: TRBD2
abundance: NA
v_gene: TRBV18
CDR3nt: TGTGCCAGCTCACCGCTAGCGGGCCCCCCAAGGGACAATGAGCAGTTCTTC
CDR3aa: CASSPLAGPPRDNEQFF

j_gene: TRBJ1-4
d_gene: NA
abundance: few
v_gene: TRBV7-9
CDR3nt: TGTGCCAGCAGCTTTTGGACACCGGATGAAAAACTGTTTTTT
CDR3aa: CASSFWTPDEKLFF

j_gene: TRBJ2-2
d_gene: TRBD2
abundance: NA
v_gene: TRBV11-2
CDR3nt: TGTGCCAGCAGCTTAGAAGCGGGAGGGCCAGCGGGGGAGCTGTTTTTT
CDR3aa: CASSLEAGGPAGELFF

j_gene: TRBJ2-1
d_gene: TRBD1
abundance: NA
v_gene: TRBV27
CDR3nt: TGTGCCAGCAGCAGACAGGGGGCCCATGAGCAGTTCTTC
CDR3aa: CASSRQGAHEQFF

j_gene: TRBJ2-1
d_gene: NA
abundance: NA
v_gene: TRBV18
CDR3nt: TGTGCCAGCTCACCCTCAATTGCGGGTCGCTCCTACAATGAGCAGTTCTTC
CDR3aa: CASSPSIAGRSYNEQFF

j_gene: TRBJ1-5
d_gene: NA
abundance: NA
v_gene: TRBV11-2
CDR3nt: TGTGCCAGCAGCGCCGGGGGGGATCAGCCCCAGCATTTT
CDR3aa: CASSAGGDQPQHF

j_gene: TRBJ2-3
d_gene: NA
abundance: NA
v_gene: TRBV6-5
CDR3nt: TGTGCCACCAGGGACTCGCTTCTGGATACGCAGTATTTT
CDR3aa: CATRDSLLDTQYF

j_gene: TRBJ2-2
d_gene: TRBD2
abundance: few
v_gene: TRBV5-1
CDR3nt: TGCGCCAGCAGCTTGGTTCCAGCGGGAGGGGGCACCGGGGAGCTGTTTTTT
CDR3aa: CASSLVPAGGGTGELFF

j_gene: TRBJ2-1
d_gene: NA
abundance: NA
v_gene: TRBV5-1
CDR3nt: TGCGCCAGCAGCTTGGAGCGGCCAGGGGCGAATGAGCAGTTCTTC
CDR3aa: CASSLERPGANEQFF

j_gene: TRBJ1-1
d_gene: NA
abundance: NA
v_gene: TRBV2
CDR3nt: TGTGCCAGCAGGGCAGGTCCCACTGAAGCTTTCTTT
CDR3aa: CASRAGPTEAFF

j_gene: TRBJ2-7
d_gene: TRBD1
abundance: many
v_gene: TRBV5-4
CDR3nt: TGTGCCAGCAGCTTGGCGAGGGACAGAGGCGAGCAGTACTTC
CDR3aa: CASSLARDRGEQYF

j_gene: TRBJ2-2
d_gene: NA
abundance: few
v_gene: TRBV9
CDR3nt: TGTGCCAGCACTCCCTATAGTACCGGGGAGCTGTTTTTT
CDR3aa: CASTPYSTGELFF

j_gene: TRBJ2-2
d_gene: NA
abundance: many
v_gene: TRBV10-2
CDR3nt: TGCGCCAGCAGTGACGGGGGAAGGGAGCTGTTTTTT
CDR3aa: CASSDGGRELFF

j_gene: TRBJ1-5
d_gene: NA
abundance: NA
v_gene: TRBV19
CDR3nt: TGTGCCAGTAGTATCGACAGCCTCAATCAGCCCCAGCATTTT
CDR3aa: CASSIDSLNQPQHF

j_gene: TRBJ2-4
d_gene: NA
abundance: NA
v_gene: TRBV7-9
CDR3nt: TGTGCCAGCAGCTTAGACCTTATCCACAGGGATGGGGGCATTCAGTACTTC
CDR3aa: CASSLDLIHRDGGIQYF

j_gene: TRBJ1-3
d_gene: NA
abundance: NA
v_gene: TRBV6-5
CDR3nt: TGTGCCAGCTCATCGGGTCTTGGAAACACCATATATTTT
CDR3aa: CASSSGLGNTIYF

j_gene: TRBJ2-3
d_gene: TRBD2
abundance: NA
v_gene: TRBV24-1
CDR3nt: TGTGCCACCGGGCTAGCGGGGGACGGCGGTGCAGATACGCAGTATTTT
CDR3aa: CATGLAGDGGADTQYF

j_gene: TRBJ2-3
d_gene: NA
abundance: few
v_gene: TRBV9
CDR3nt: TGTGCCAGCAGCGTCTACACAGATACGCAGTATTTT
CDR3aa: CASSVYTDTQYF

j_gene: TRBJ1-2
d_gene: NA
abundance: NA
v_gene: TRBV30
CDR3nt: TGTGCCTGGAGTGTCGGAGGGATGGGAGGCTATGGCTACACCTTC
CDR3aa: CAWSVGGMGGYGYTF

j_gene: TRBJ1-4
d_gene: TRBD1
abundance: few
v_gene: TRBV29-1
CDR3nt: TGCAGCGTCGCGGACAGGGCGTTTGCAACTAATGAAAAACTGTTTTTT
CDR3aa: CSVADRAFATNEKLFF

j_gene: TRBJ2-5
d_gene: NA
abundance: many
v_gene: TRBV4-1
CDR3nt: TGCGCCAGCAGCCCCGTGGGGCCAGAGACCCAGTACTTC
CDR3aa: CASSPVGPETQYF

j_gene: TRBJ1-3
d_gene: NA
abundance: few
v_gene: TRBV3-1/TRBV3-2
CDR3nt: TGTGCCAGCAGCCAGGGGGGTTTTACTGGAAACACCATATATTTT
CDR3aa: CASSQGGFTGNTIYF

j_gene: TRBJ2-3
d_gene: NA
abundance: NA
v_gene: TRBV10-3
CDR3nt: TGTGCCATCAGGACGTCGCGGGGTGGGGGCACAGATACGCAGTATTTT
CDR3aa: CAIRTSRGGGTDTQYF

j_gene: TRBJ1-3
d_gene: NA
abundance: once
v_gene: TRBV11-2
CDR3nt: TGTGCCAGCAGCTCCCTCGGAGGCGGGAACACCATATATTTT
CDR3aa: CASSSLGGGNTIYF

j_gene: TRBJ1-2
d_gene: TRBD1
abundance: NA
v_gene: TRBV7-8
CDR3nt: TGTGCCAGCAGCCTGCGACAGGGTTTTGGAGCGGGCTACACCTTC
CDR3aa: CASSLRQGFGAGYTF

j_gene: TRBJ1-6
d_gene: TRBD1
abundance: NA
v_gene: TRBV18
CDR3nt: TGTGCCAGCTCACGGACAGGGGGGAATTCACCCCTCCACTTT
CDR3aa: CASSRTGGNSPLHF

j_gene: TRBJ1-6
d_gene: NA
abundance: NA
v_gene: TRBV7-9
CDR3nt: TGTGCCAGCAGCACCTGGGCGGGAGAGAACTCACCCCTCCACTTT
CDR3aa: CASSTWAGENSPLHF

j_gene: TRBJ2-1
d_gene: TRBD2
abundance: NA
v_gene: TRBV19
CDR3nt: TGTGCCAGTACCGAACTTACTAGCGGGATCCACAATGAGCAGTTCTTC
CDR3aa: CASTELTSGIHNEQFF

j_gene: TRBJ2-7
d_gene: NA
abundance: NA
v_gene: TRBV12-1
CDR3nt: TGTGCCAGCAGTCCCGCTAGCGGGAGCTTAGAGCAGTACTTC
CDR3aa: CASSPASGSLEQYF

j_gene: TRBJ2-4
d_gene: TRBD2
abundance: once
v_gene: TRBV5-4
CDR3nt: TGTGCCAGCAGCCCCGGGGCTAGCGGGTCCCTAGCCAAAAACATTCAGTACTTC
CDR3aa: CASSPGASGSLAKNIQYF

j_gene: TRBJ2-1
d_gene: TRBD1
abundance: NA
v_gene: TRBV30
CDR3nt: TGTGCCTGGAGACTCGGGACAGTCGTCGTCAATGAGCAGTTCTTC
CDR3aa: CAWRLGTVVVNEQFF

j_gene: TRBJ2-7
d_gene: NA
abundance: NA
v_gene: TRBV28
CDR3nt: TGTGCCAGCAGTCCCAACGACATCCCCGAGCAGTACTTC
CDR3aa: CASSPNDIPEQYF

j_gene: TRBJ1-1
d_gene: TRBD1
abundance: few
v_gene: TRBV12-5
CDR3nt: TGTGCTAGTGGTTTGGGGGACAGGGCCTTGAACACTGAAGCTTTCTTT
CDR3aa: CASGLGDRALNTEAFF

j_gene: TRBJ2-1
d_gene: TRBD1
abundance: NA
v_gene: TRBV18
CDR3nt: TGTGCCAGCTTGCCGGGACAGGGAGGAGATGAGCAGTTCTTC
CDR3aa: CASLPGQGGDEQFF

j_gene: TRBJ2-7
d_gene: TRBD2
abundance: NA
v_gene: TRBV30
CDR3nt: TGTGCCTGGAGTTGGGTCCTAGCGGGAGAGTTGGCCTACGAGCAGTACTTC
CDR3aa: CAWSWVLAGELAYEQYF

j_gene: TRBJ2-6
d_gene: TRBD2
abundance: few
v_gene: TRBV15
CDR3nt: TGTGCCCCAGAGCGGGGTCCATCTGGGGCCAACGTCCTGACTTTC
CDR3aa: CAPERGPSGANVLTF

j_gene: TRBJ2-2
d_gene: TRBD2
abundance: NA
v_gene: TRBV7-9
CDR3nt: TGTGCCAGCAGCTTGGGACTAGCGGGAGATCACGGGGAGCTGTTTTTT
CDR3aa: CASSLGLAGDHGELFF

j_gene: TRBJ2-7
d_gene: NA
abundance: once
v_gene: TRBV28
CDR3nt: TGTGCCAGCCGCTCAGGGCTAGGGGAGCAGTACTTC
CDR3aa: CASRSGLGEQYF

j_gene: TRBJ2-4
d_gene: NA
abundance: NA
v_gene: TRBV13
CDR3nt: TGTGCCAGCAGCTTTGAGGGGGAGGGAAACATTCAGTACTTC
CDR3aa: CASSFEGEGNIQYF

j_gene: TRBJ2-6
d_gene: TRBD1
abundance: medium-sized
v_gene: TRBV27
CDR3nt: TGTGCCAGCAGTCTAATCGGACAGGCTGGGGCCAACGTCCTGACTTTC
CDR3aa: CASSLIGQAGANVLTF

j_gene: TRBJ2-7
d_gene: NA
abundance: NA
v_gene: TRBV1
CDR3nt: TGCACCAGCAGCCCAGAAGGGGGTTCCGAGCAGTACTTC
CDR3aa: CTSSPEGGSEQYF

j_gene: TRBJ1-2
d_gene: NA
abundance: NA
v_gene: TRBV20-1
CDR3nt: TGCAGTGGAGGGTCCGGCTACACCTTC
CDR3aa: CSGGSGYTF

j_gene: TRBJ1-3
d_gene: NA
abundance: NA
v_gene: TRBV7-2
CDR3nt: TGTGCCAGCAGCTTAGTTGGGGGCTCCGGAAACACCATATATTTT
CDR3aa: CASSLVGGSGNTIYF

j_gene: TRBJ1-5
d_gene: NA
abundance: few
v_gene: TRBV6-5
CDR3nt: TGTGCCAGCGTAAGAGGGTATCAGCCCCAGCATTTT
CDR3aa: CASVRGYQPQHF

j_gene: TRBJ1-6
d_gene: TRBD1
abundance: NA
v_gene: TRBV10-3
CDR3nt: TGTGCCATCAGTGTTCGCCAAGACAGGGCGAATTCACCCCTCCACTTT
CDR3aa: CAISVRQDRANSPLHF

j_gene: TRBJ1-5
d_gene: NA
abundance: NA
v_gene: TRBV19
CDR3nt: TGTGCCAGTAGTATGGAGGGTGGCAATCAGCCCCAGCATTTT
CDR3aa: CASSMEGGNQPQHF

j_gene: TRBJ2-1
d_gene: TRBD2
abundance: few
v_gene: TRBV10-2
CDR3nt: TGCGCCAGCAGTGAGTCGATTCGGACTAGCGGCTACAATGAGCAGTTCTTC
CDR3aa: CASSESIRTSGYNEQFF